This is a list of T cell receptor beta chains from one sample in a study of graft-versus-host responses after intestinal transplantation. Clones were sequenced by immunoSEQ multiplex PCR, and TCRdb holds only the in-frame ones, with some missing. The data contain tens of thousands of clones, roughly nine tenths of them singletons. These receptors' targets are unknown. The input for sequencing was unstimulated CD8+ T cells sorted from spleen or lymph node cells, taken before intestinal transplant. These receptors were obtained from a human donor who received an intestinal transplant. CDR3s include the opening cysteine and the closing phenylalanine or tryptophan. The order of the fields is V gene, J gene, clone size, D gene, CDR3 DNA, CDR3 protein. D genes are given only for firm matches. Clone size is given for some rows only: seen once, a few or many times, or a class if the clone is expanded.

TRBV4-1	TRBJ1-2	.	.	TGCGCCAGCAGCCAACCGCCGACAGCTAACTATGGCTACACCTTC	CASSQPPTANYGYTF
TRBV28	TRBJ2-3	.	TRBD1	TGTGCCAGCAGTCCGGGACAGGGGGCGCAAAGGGTGGCAGATACGCAGTATTTT	CASSPGQGAQRVADTQYF
TRBV28	TRBJ2-7	.	.	TGTGCCAGCAGTTTCTCCCCGGCAGGGTATAACGAGCAGTACTTC	CASSFSPAGYNEQYF
TRBV14	TRBJ2-7	.	.	TGTGCCAGCAGCCATCACAACACGCGGTACGAGCAGTACTTC	CASSHHNTRYEQYF
TRBV27	TRBJ2-1	.	.	TGTGCCAGCAGTACCGGGACATATAACAATGAGCAGTTCTTC	CASSTGTYNNEQFF
TRBV10-3	TRBJ1-1	.	.	TGTGCCATCAGTGAGTCTCAGGAATCTAACACTGAAGCTTTCTTT	CAISESQESNTEAFF
TRBV27	TRBJ2-1	.	TRBD1	TGTGCCAGCAGTGTCTCCGGGACAGGCAATGAGCAGTTCTTC	CASSVSGTGNEQFF
TRBV7-8	TRBJ2-3	.	.	TGTGCCAGCAGCTCCTGGGCTCGGACTAGCACAGATACGCAGTATTTT	CASSSWARTSTDTQYF
TRBV15	TRBJ2-3	.	TRBD1	TGTGCCACCAGAGCCGGGACAGGGGACACAGATACGCAGTATTTT	CATRAGTGDTDTQYF
TRBV15	TRBJ2-7	.	TRBD2	TGTGCCACCAGCAGAGACGGGGGGGCGACGGGGGAGCAGTACTTC	CATSRDGGATGEQYF
TRBV7-6	TRBJ2-7	.	.	TGTGCCAGCAGCTTAGGGGAACGTGGGAGAACCTACGAGCAGTACTTC	CASSLGERGRTYEQYF
TRBV27	TRBJ2-5	.	.	TGTGCCAGCAGTTGGGCCAGGGGTGCTCAAGAGACCCAGTACTTC	CASSWARGAQETQYF
TRBV13	TRBJ1-2	.	.	TGTGCCAGCAGCTCAGAGCGAGGGAACTATGGCTACACCTTC	CASSSERGNYGYTF
TRBV27	TRBJ2-1	.	TRBD1	TGTGCCAGCGGTTCCGGGACAGGGGCCTACAATGAGCAGTTCTTC	CASGSGTGAYNEQFF
TRBV30	TRBJ2-7	.	.	TGTGCCTGGAGTGTGGGGGGAGACGAGCAGTACTTC	CAWSVGGDEQYF
TRBV27	TRBJ2-7	few	.	TGTGCCAGCCAAGGGCGGGGAACGGGGCCCTACGAGCAGTACTTC	CASQGRGTGPYEQYF
TRBV30	TRBJ2-7	.	TRBD1	TGTGCCTGGAGTCCGGGACAGGGCCACGAGCAGTACTTC	CAWSPGQGHEQYF
TRBV27	TRBJ1-2	.	TRBD1	TGTGCCAGCAGTTCACTGACAGGGGGCTTGCAGGGCTACACCTTC	CASSSLTGGLQGYTF
TRBV4-1	TRBJ2-3	.	TRBD2	TGCGCCAGCATGCCTTGCAGCGGGGGGGCTTGCACAGATACGCAGTATTTT	CASMPCSGGACTDTQYF
TRBV18	TRBJ2-7	.	TRBD2	TGTGCCAGCTCACCACCGGATGGACTAGCGGGAGGAATGCCTTACGAGCAGTACTTC	CASSPPDGLAGGMPYEQYF
TRBV27	TRBJ1-1	.	TRBD1	TGTGCCAGCACTATGACAGGGGCCCACAAAGCTTTCTTT	CASTMTGAHKAFF
TRBV5-5	TRBJ2-7	.	TRBD2	TGTGCCAGCAGCTTCAGGATACCGCTAGCGGGAGGGCCCAACGAGCAGTACTTC	CASSFRIPLAGGPNEQYF
TRBV5-1	TRBJ2-7	.	TRBD1	TGCGCCAGCAGCTTGGGACAGGGTCGCTACGAGCAGTACTTC	CASSLGQGRYEQYF
TRBV4-1	TRBJ2-7	.	TRBD1	TGCGCCAGCAGCCAAGTCGCAGGGGGAGCCTACGAGCAGTACTTC	CASSQVAGGAYEQYF
TRBV5-8	TRBJ2-1	.	TRBD1	TGTGCCAGCAGCGCCCTCAGGGGGCGGTGGGAGCAGTTCTTC	CASSALRGRWEQFF
TRBV5-8	TRBJ1-3	.	TRBD1	TGTGCCAACGGACGGGGACAGGGGGTTAGCGGCACCATATATTTT	CANGRGQGVSGTIYF